The 26 T cell receptor beta chains in this list originate from one sample, sequenced in a study of a mutant IDH1 vaccine in newly diagnosed glioma. Some clones are missing from TCRdb's copy, which holds only in-frame ones; the method was immunoSEQ multiplex PCR. The table records more than 80,000 clones, about four fifths of them present only once. Sample time point: baseline, week 1 (first vaccination visit). This sample's treatment: pre-vaccination baseline after standard-of-care therapy. The specimen was PBMCs, collected from a glioma patient treated with radiotherapy, temozolomide or both. Receptors originate from a woman in her fifties or sixties with glioma.

This clone was observed a few times. V usage is TRBV28 and J usage is TRBJ2-7, with TRBD1 matching 11 bases. This CDR3 region has 14 residues. The germline CDR1 and CDR2 sequences are MDHEN and SYDVKM. V was pared by 7 bases and J by 3 bases, with 5 bases of the junction left unmatched. The DNA of the CDR3 is TGTGCCAGCATACGGACAGGGGGCAACTACGAGCAGTACTTC. Translated, it gives CASIRTGGNYEQYF. The full variable domain, in which reference TRBV28 and TRBJ2-7 provide the parts outside the CDR3, is DVKVTQSSRYLVKRTGEKVFLECVQDMDHENMFWYRQDPGLGLRLIYFSYDVKMKEKGDIPEGYSVSREKKERFSLILESASTNQTSMYLCASIRTGGNYEQYFGPGTRLTVT.

The chain uses TRBV5-1 and TRBJ2-7, with TRBD1 identical over 8 bases. Germline CDR1 is SGHRS and CDR2 is YFSETQ. The CDR3 extends over 14 amino acids. J was trimmed by 6 bases and V by 0 bases; bases with no gene match: 5. CDR3 residues: CASSLGTGYGEQYF. CDR3 DNA sequence: TGCGCCAGCAGCTTGGGGACAGGGTACGGCGAGCAGTACTTC.

The chain combines TRBV5-6 with TRBJ2-3; a weak D match, TRBD1 (6 bases). Trimming removed 2 bases at V and 1 base at J, with 11 bases between. CDR1 is SGHDT, CDR2 YYEEEE, per germline. The CDR3 length is 15 residues. Here the CDR3 reads CASSFDRIGTDTQYF. CDR3 DNA: TGTGCCAGCAGCTTCGACAGGATAGGCACAGATACGCAGTATTTT.

The gene calls are TRBV6-4 and TRBJ2-7, with D perhaps given as TRBD1 or TRBD2 (5 bases each). The CDR3 spans 11 residues. Germline lookup yields CDR1 MRHNA and CDR2 SNTAGT. Trimming took 8 bases from V and 5 from J, leaving 10 bases between them. The CDR3 DNA sequence: TGTGCCAGCGAGAGGGGACACGAGCAGTACTTC. Its translation is CASERGHEQYF.

The rearrangement links TRBV15 to TRBJ2-1; D is unresolved. V lost 4 bases to trimming and J lost 4 bases, with 14 bases between them. The CDR3 runs 15 residues. Germline V lookup: CDR1 LNHNV, CDR2 YYDKDF (reference sequence). The CDR3 is CATSTPTGAYNEQFF. The CDR3 region has the DNA TGTGCCACCAGCACCCCCACTGGCGCTTACAATGAGCAGTTCTTC.

This sequence joins TRBV29-1 and TRBJ1-2, with D perhaps TRBD1 (6 bases). Looked up from germline, CDR1 is SQVTM and CDR2 is ANQGSEA. The length of the CDR3 is 15 residues. Trimming removed 6 bases at V and 1 base at J, with 18 bases between. CDR3 residues: CSVSGAGGHNYGYTF. The CDR3 nucleotides read TGCAGCGTCTCCGGGGCGGGGGGCCATAACTATGGCTACACCTTC.

This chain connects TRBV5-1 to TRBJ1-2, with D perhaps TRBD1 (5 bases). CDR3 length: 14 amino acids. The germline gives CDR1 SGHRS, CDR2 YFSETQ. V dropped 0 bases and J dropped 3 bases, with 9 bases sitting between them. The chain's CDR3 is CASSLDLGDYGYTF. CDR3 nucleotide sequence: TGCGCCAGCAGCTTGGATCTGGGGGACTATGGCTACACCTTC.

V gene TRBV7-9 combines with J gene TRBJ2-5, with 7 bases lining up with TRBD1. The junction had 6 bases not matched to a gene; V was cut back by 4 bases and J by 1 base. The CDR3 runs 15 residues. Germline CDR1 is SEHNR and CDR2 is FQNEAQ (reference sequence). Here the CDR3 DNA reads TGTGCCAGCAGCTACAGACAGGGAACCCAAGAGACCCAGTACTTC. It specifies CASSYRQGTQETQYF.

The chain recombines TRBV29-1 with TRBJ2-2; no firm D call. V lost 4 bases, J lost 8 bases, and 14 bases lay in between. Germline V gives CDR1 SQVTM, CDR2 ANQGSEA. This CDR3 has 13 amino acids. The CDR3 loop reads CSVAWMGTGELFF. In nucleotides, the CDR3 is TGCAGCGTTGCATGGATGGGTACTGGGGAGCTGTTTTTT.

The chain recombines TRBV11-2 with TRBJ2-7, with D possibly being TRBD1 (6 bases). The ends were cut back, 6 bases at V and 0 bases at J, with 15 bases in the middle. This CDR3 spans 15 amino acids. Germline values: CDR1 SGHAT, CDR2 FQNNGV. The CDR3 DNA reads as TGTGCCAGCAGGCCCACAGGGTCGAGCTCCTACGAGCAGTACTTC. It codes for CASRPTGSSSYEQYF.

V and J are TRBV6-5 and TRBJ1-2, with D perhaps TRBD1 (6 bases). Germline V lookup: CDR1 MNHEY, CDR2 SVGAGI. CDR3 length: 14 amino acids. The germline V and J ends were trimmed by 6 bases and 6 bases, with 17 bases remaining between them. In DNA, the CDR3 is TGTGCCAGCAGCAACTCAGGGGACCGTCATGGCTACACCTTC. Its protein is CASSNSGDRHGYTF.

V usage is TRBV7-9 and J usage is TRBJ2-7; 7 positions agree with TRBD1. The germline gives CDR1 SEHNR, CDR2 FQNEAQ (reference sequence). This CDR3 contains 16 residues. J lost 6 bases, V lost 5 bases, and 16 bases had no gene match. As DNA, the CDR3 is TGTGCCAGCAGCCCATCGGACAGGATAACCTCAGGCGAGCAGTACTTC. As protein: CASSPSDRITSGEQYF.

The gene calls are TRBV2 and TRBJ1-3; a weak D match, TRBD1 (6 bases). The CDR3 has 14 amino acids. Germline loops: CDR1 SNHLY, CDR2 FYNNEI. V lost 1 base and J lost 3, with 7 bases in between. The CDR3 is CASSEGQVGNTIYF. CDR3 DNA: TGTGCCAGCAGTGAAGGACAGGTTGGAAACACCATATATTTT.

The chain carries TRBV19 and TRBJ1-2; possibly TRBD1 for D (5 bases). CDR1 is LNHDA, CDR2 SQIVND, per germline (reference sequence). The V and J ends lost 1 base and 3 bases respectively, with 15 bases between them. The CDR3 has 16 residues. The CDR3 protein is CASSIASRGRDYGYTF. CDR3 in DNA: TGTGCCAGTAGTATAGCCTCCCGGGGCAGAGACTATGGCTACACCTTC.

The chain has TRBV6-5 and TRBJ2-7; TRBD1 agrees at 9 bases. V shed 5 bases, J shed 4 bases, and the junction held 9 bases outside the gene matches. This CDR3 spans 15 amino acids. Germline-derived CDR1 and CDR2 are MNHEY and SVGAGI. The CDR3 bases are TGTGCCAGCAGTAACACCGGGACAGGGTTGTACGAGCAGTACTTC. This translates into CASSNTGTGLYEQYF.

The gene calls are TRBV7-9 and TRBJ2-3; a possible D gene is TRBD2 (6 bases). From germline, CDR1 is SEHNR and CDR2 FQNEAQ (reference sequence). This CDR3 is 13 amino acids long. V was pared by 1 base and J by 6 bases, with 8 bases between. CDR3 in DNA: TGTGCCAGCAGCTTAGTGGAGGGGGATACGCAGTATTTT. Its protein product is CASSLVEGDTQYF.

The genes are TRBV2 and TRBJ2-4; the match to TRBD1 covers 8 bases. V was clipped by 6 bases and J by 2 bases; unmatched bases: 9. The germline gives CDR1 SNHLY, CDR2 FYNNEI. The CDR3 extends over 16 amino acids. CDR3 in amino acids: CASSSGQGMSKNIQYF. Written as DNA, the CDR3 is TGTGCCAGCAGCTCCGGACAGGGTATGTCCAAAAACATTCAGTACTTC.

The rearrangement uses TRBV30 and TRBJ1-2; 10 bases agree with TRBD1. The length of the CDR3 is 15 residues. CDR1 is GTSNPN and CDR2 is SVGIG in the germline V gene (reference sequence). Here the CDR3 DNA reads TGTGCGGGGACAGGGGAATTGAGTTTAGGTTATGGCTACACCTTC. Amino acid sequence: CAGTGELSLGYGYTF.

The chain uses TRBV9 and TRBJ2-3; the D is unclear. Looked up from germline, CDR1 is SGDLS and CDR2 is YYNGEE. V gave up 0 bases and J gave up 5 bases, with 7 bases separating them. The CDR3 spans 13 residues. The DNA for the CDR3 is TGTGCCAGCAGCGTAGGGCTCGGAGATACGCAGTATTTT. Translation: CASSVGLGDTQYF.

The chain's CDR3 is CASSLSTREQETQYF. The CDR3 DNA sequence: TGTGCCAGCAGTTTATCGACACGGGAGCAAGAGACCCAGTACTTC. This chain joins TRBV27 and TRBJ2-5, with D tentatively TRBD2 (6 bases). The CDR3 is 15 amino acids. V lost 0 bases, J lost 2 bases, and 10 bases lay in between. Germline CDR1 and CDR2: MNHEY and SMNVEV (reference sequence).

The chain couples TRBV6-1 to TRBJ2-7, with D maybe TRBD1 (6 bases). Germline V gives CDR1 MNHNS, CDR2 SASEGT. This CDR3 has 14 residues. Deletions cut 6 bases from V and 6 bases from J, with 18 bases between. As DNA, the CDR3 is TGTGCCAGCAGCTACAGGGAACAGTATCCCGAGCAGTACTTC. Protein sequence: CASSYREQYPEQYF.

This clone was counted only a few times. CDR3 DNA sequence: TGTGCCAGTAGTATGGGTCGCAGGGTCGGGGAGCAGTACTTC. Translating it yields CASSMGRRVGEQYF. The chain joins TRBV19 to TRBJ2-7, with a weak D call TRBD1 (5 bases). This CDR3 has 14 amino acids. Germline values: CDR1 LNHDA, CDR2 SQIVND (reference sequence). The V end was cut by 3 bases, the J end by 7 bases, with 16 bases between. Variable domain in full (rest from reference TRBV19 and TRBJ2-7): DGGITQSPKYLFRKEGQNVTLSCEQNLNHDAMYWYRQDPGQGLRLIYYSQIVNDFQKGDIAEGYSVSREKKESFPLTVTSAQKNPTAFYLCASSMGRRVGEQYFGPGTRLTVT.

This clone has at least ten counts. V usage is TRBV27 and J usage is TRBJ2-1; D not resolved. The CDR3 spans 12 residues. The ends were cut back, 0 bases at V and 9 bases at J, with 6 bases in the middle. From germline, CDR1 is MNHEY and CDR2 SMNVEV (reference sequence). CDR3 coding DNA: TGTGCCAGCAGTTTATCATTTGGTGAGCAGTTCTTC. Its translation: CASSLSFGEQFF.

The chain couples TRBV9 to TRBJ2-7; 9 nucleotides align to TRBD1. The germline V gene has CDR1 SGDLS and CDR2 YYNGEE. The CDR3 totals 15 residues. Trimming removed 1 base from V and 2 bases from J; junction bases left unmatched: 4. Written as DNA, the CDR3 is TGTGCCAGCAGCGTAAGCGGACAGGGGCCCTACGAGCAGTACTTC. Its translation is CASSVSGQGPYEQYF. The whole variable domain, filled in from reference TRBV9 and TRBJ2-7, reads DSGVTQTPKHLITATGQRVTLRCSPRSGDLSVYWYQQSLDQGLQFLIQYYNGEERAKGNILERFSAQQFPDLHSELNLSSLELGDSALYFCASSVSGQGPYEQYFGPGTRLTVT.

This clone was seen a single time. The rearrangement uses TRBV6-1 and TRBJ1-2, with D perhaps TRBD1 (6 bases). Germline V gives CDR1 MNHNS, CDR2 SASEGT. The CDR3 has 14 residues. V lost 6 bases and J lost 7, with 18 bases in between. The CDR3 here is CASRPGGARLGYTF. CDR3 nucleotide sequence: TGTGCCAGCAGACCGGGGGGGGCGCGCCTTGGCTACACCTTC.

The chain's CDR3 is CASSSGGGPRSTDTQYF. CDR3 DNA sequence: TGTGCCAGCAGCTCTGGAGGGGGACCAAGGAGCACAGATACGCAGTATTTT. V usage is TRBV5-4 and J usage is TRBJ2-3; possibly TRBD1 or TRBD2 for D (6 bases each). This CDR3 region has 17 residues. V was pared by 3 bases and J by 0 bases, with 17 bases between. Per germline, CDR1 SGHNT and CDR2 YYREEE (reference sequence). The full variable domain, completed using reference TRBV5-4 and TRBJ2-3, is ETGVTQSPTHLIKTRGQQVTLRCSSQSGHNTVSWYQQALGQGPQFIFQYYREEENGRGNFPPRFSGLQFPNYSSELNVNALELDDSALYLCASSSGGGPRSTDTQYFGPGTRLTVL.